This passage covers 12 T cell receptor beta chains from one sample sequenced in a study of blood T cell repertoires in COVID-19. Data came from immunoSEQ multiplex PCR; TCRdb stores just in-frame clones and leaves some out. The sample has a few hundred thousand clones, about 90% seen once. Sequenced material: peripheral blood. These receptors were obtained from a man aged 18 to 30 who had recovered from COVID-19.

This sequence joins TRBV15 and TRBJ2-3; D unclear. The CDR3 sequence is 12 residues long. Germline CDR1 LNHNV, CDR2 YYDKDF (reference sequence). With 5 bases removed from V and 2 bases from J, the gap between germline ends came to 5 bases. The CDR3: CATSQLTDTQYF. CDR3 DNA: TGTGCCACCAGCCAACTCACAGATACGCAGTATTTT.

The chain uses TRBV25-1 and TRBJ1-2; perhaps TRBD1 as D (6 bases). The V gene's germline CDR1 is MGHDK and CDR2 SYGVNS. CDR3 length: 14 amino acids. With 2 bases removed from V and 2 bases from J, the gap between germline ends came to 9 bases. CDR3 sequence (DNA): TGTGCCAGCAGTGAAGGGGGCGGAAACTATGGCTACACCTTC. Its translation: CASSEGGGNYGYTF.

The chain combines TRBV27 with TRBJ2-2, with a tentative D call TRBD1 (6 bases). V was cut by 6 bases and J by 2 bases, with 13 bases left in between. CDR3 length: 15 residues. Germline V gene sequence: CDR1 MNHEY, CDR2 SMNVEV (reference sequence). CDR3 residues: CASSTGQNNTGELFF. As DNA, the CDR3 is TGTGCCAGCAGCACAGGACAGAATAACACCGGGGAGCTGTTTTTT.

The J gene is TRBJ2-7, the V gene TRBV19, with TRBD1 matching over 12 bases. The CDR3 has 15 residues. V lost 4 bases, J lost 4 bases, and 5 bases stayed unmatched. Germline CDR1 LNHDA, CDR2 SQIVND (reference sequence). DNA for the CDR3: TGTGCCAGTAGTAGCGGGACAGGGGGCTTATACGAGCAGTACTTC. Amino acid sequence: CASSSGTGGLYEQYF.

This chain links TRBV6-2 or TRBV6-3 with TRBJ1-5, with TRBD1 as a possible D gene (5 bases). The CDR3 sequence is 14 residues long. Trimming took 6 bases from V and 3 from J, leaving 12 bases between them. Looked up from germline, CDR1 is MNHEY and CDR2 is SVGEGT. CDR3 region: CASSVDRSNQPQHF. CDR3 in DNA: TGTGCCAGCAGCGTCGACAGATCCAATCAGCCCCAGCATTTT.

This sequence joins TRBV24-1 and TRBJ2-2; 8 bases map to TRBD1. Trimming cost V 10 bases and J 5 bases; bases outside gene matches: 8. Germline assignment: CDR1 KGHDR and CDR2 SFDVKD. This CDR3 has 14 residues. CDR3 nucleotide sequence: TGTGCCACACAGGCAGGGGGCAAAACCGGGGAGCTGTTTTTT. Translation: CATQAGGKTGELFF.

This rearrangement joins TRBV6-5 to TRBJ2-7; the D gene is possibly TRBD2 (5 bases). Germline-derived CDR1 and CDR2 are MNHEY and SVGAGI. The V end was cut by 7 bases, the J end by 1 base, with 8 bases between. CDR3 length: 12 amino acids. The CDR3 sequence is CASNRGSYEQYF. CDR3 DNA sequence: TGTGCCAGCAACCGCGGGTCCTACGAGCAGTACTTC.

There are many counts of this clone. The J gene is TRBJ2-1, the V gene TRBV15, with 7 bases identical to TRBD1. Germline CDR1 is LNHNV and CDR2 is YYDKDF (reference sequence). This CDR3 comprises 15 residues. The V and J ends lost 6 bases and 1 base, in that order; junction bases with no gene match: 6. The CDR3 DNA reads TGTGCCACCAGGCCACAGGGGAGTTCCTACAATGAGCAGTTCTTC. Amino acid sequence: CATRPQGSSYNEQFF. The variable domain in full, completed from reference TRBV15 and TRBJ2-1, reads DAMVIQNPRYQVTQFGKPVTLSCSQTLNHNVMYWYQQKSSQAPKLLFHYYDKDFNNEADTPDNFQSRRPNTSFCFLDIRSPGLGDTAMYLCATRPQGSSYNEQFFGPGTRLTVL.

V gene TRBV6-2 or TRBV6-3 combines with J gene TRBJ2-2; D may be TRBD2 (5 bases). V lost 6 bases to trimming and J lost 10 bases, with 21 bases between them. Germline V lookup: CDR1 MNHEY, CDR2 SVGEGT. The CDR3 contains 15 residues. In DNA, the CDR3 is TGTGCCAGCAGCCACCCGACTTGGTCGGGATCGGAGCTGTTTTTT. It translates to CASSHPTWSGSELFF.

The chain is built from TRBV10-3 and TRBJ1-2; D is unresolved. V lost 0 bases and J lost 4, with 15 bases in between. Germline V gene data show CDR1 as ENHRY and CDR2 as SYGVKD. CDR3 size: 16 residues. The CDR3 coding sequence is TGTGCCATCAGTGAGTCGCGGCGGTCTGAGGGCTATGGCTACACCTTC. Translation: CAISESRRSEGYGYTF.

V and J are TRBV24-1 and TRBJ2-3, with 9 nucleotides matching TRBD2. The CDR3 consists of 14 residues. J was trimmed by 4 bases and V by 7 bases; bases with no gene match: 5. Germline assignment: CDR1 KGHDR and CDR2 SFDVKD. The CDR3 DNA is TGTGCCACCAGCCTAGCGGGAAGTTCAGATACGCAGTATTTT. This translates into CATSLAGSSDTQYF.

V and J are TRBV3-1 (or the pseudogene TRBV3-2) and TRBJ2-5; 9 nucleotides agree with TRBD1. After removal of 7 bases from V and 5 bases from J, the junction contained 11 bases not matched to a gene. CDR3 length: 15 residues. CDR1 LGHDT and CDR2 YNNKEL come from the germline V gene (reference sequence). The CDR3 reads CASNPSGTGWETQYF. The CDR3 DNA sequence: TGTGCCAGCAATCCTTCCGGGACAGGGTGGGAGACCCAGTACTTC.